This is a list of T cell receptor beta chains from one sample in a study of T cells in Graves' hyperthyroidism and ophthalmopathy. TCRdb itself ran the multiplex PCR reads through MiXCR, one entry per CDR3 protein. In the table there are about 600,000 distinct CDR3 sequences, about 15% of which are singletons. Input material: blood. These receptors originate from a woman aged 45-65 years with Graves' ophthalmopathy. The CDR3 runs from the conserved cysteine through the conserved F or W. The order of the fields is clone size, J gene, V gene, D gene, CDR3 protein, CDR3 DNA. A D gene is named only where the DNA matches it firmly. The listing skips clone size in some rows; elsewhere it reads once, few, many or a size class.

size: many; J: TRBJ1-6; V: TRBV2; D: TRBD1; CDR3: CASSEEDRGLGSPLHF; DNA: TGTGCCAGCAGTGAAGAGGACAGGGGACTGGGGTCACCCCTCCACTTT
size: many; J: TRBJ2-1; V: TRBV6-1; D: TRBD2; CDR3: CASSEDRPGASGSYNEQFF; DNA: TGTGCCAGCAGTGAAGATCGACCGGGCGCTAGCGGGAGTTACAATGAGCAGTTCTTC
size: few; J: TRBJ2-1; V: TRBV7-9; D: TRBD2; CDR3: CASSSLRLAGKNNEQFF; DNA: TGTGCCAGCAGCTCCCTCCGACTAGCGGGAAAAAACAATGAGCAGTTCTTC
size: -; J: TRBJ2-5; V: TRBV9; D: -; CDR3: CASSVGGLSLYQETQYF; DNA: TGTGCCAGCAGCGTAGGGGGACTGTCGTTGTACCAAGAGACCCAGTACTTC
size: many; J: TRBJ2-5; V: TRBV27; D: -; CDR3: CASSPHRDREYQETQYF; DNA: TGTGCCAGCAGTCCACACCGGGACCGAGAGTACCAAGAGACCCAGTACTTC
size: -; J: TRBJ2-2; V: TRBV3-1; D: TRBD2; CDR3: CASSQEIGSGRILTNTGELFF; DNA: TGTGCCAGCAGCCAAGAGATCGGTAGCGGGAGAATTTTGACGAACACCGGGGAGCTGTTTTTT
size: few; J: TRBJ2-1; V: TRBV15; D: TRBD2; CDR3: CATSRGREGYNEQFF; DNA: TGTGCCACCAGCAGAGGCCGGGAGGGGTACAATGAGCAGTTCTTC
size: many; J: TRBJ2-2; V: TRBV28; D: -; CDR3: CASTRRGPGANTGELFF; DNA: TGTGCCAGCACCCGGCGAGGTCCGGGAGCGAACACCGGGGAGCTGTTTTTT
size: many; J: TRBJ1-5; V: TRBV27; D: -; CDR3: CASSLYWNQPQHF; DNA: TGTGCCAGCAGTTTATATTGGAATCAGCCCCAGCATTTT
size: few; J: TRBJ1-2; V: TRBV6-2/TRBV6-3; D: -; CDR3: CASSYSFSRFGYTF; DNA: TGTGCCAGCAGTTACTCCTTTTCTAGGTTTGGCTACACCTTC
size: many; J: TRBJ1-1; V: TRBV7-2; D: -; CDR3: CASSLKQAGGTEAFF; DNA: TGTGCCAGCAGCCTCAAACAGGCTGGGGGCACTGAAGCTTTCTTT
size: many; J: TRBJ2-1; V: TRBV7-9; D: -; CDR3: CASTGLWGGTNNEQFF; DNA: TGTGCCAGCACCGGACTATGGGGCGGGACCAACAATGAGCAGTTCTTC
size: few; J: TRBJ2-5; V: TRBV9; D: -; CDR3: CASSVDGSQETQYF; DNA: TGTGCCAGCAGCGTAGATGGCAGCCAAGAGACCCAGTACTTC
size: -; J: TRBJ2-5; V: TRBV5-1; D: TRBD1; CDR3: CASSLTDRAQETQYF; DNA: TGCGCCAGCAGCTTGACTGACAGGGCTCAAGAGACCCAGTACTTC
size: once; J: TRBJ2-7; V: TRBV29-1; D: -; CDR3: CSVGGPGGGAGVSYEQYF; DNA: TGCAGCGTGGGGGGGCCAGGGGGGGGAGCGGGAGTATCCTACGAGCAGTACTTC
size: many; J: TRBJ2-1; V: TRBV10-3; D: -; CDR3: CAIRSGDNEQFF; DNA: TGTGCCATCAGATCAGGGGACAATGAGCAGTTCTTC
size: many; J: TRBJ2-3; V: TRBV7-2; D: -; CDR3: CASSLGTSSAHTDTQYF; DNA: TGTGCCAGCAGCTTAGGTACTAGTTCCGCACACACAGATACGCAGTATTTT